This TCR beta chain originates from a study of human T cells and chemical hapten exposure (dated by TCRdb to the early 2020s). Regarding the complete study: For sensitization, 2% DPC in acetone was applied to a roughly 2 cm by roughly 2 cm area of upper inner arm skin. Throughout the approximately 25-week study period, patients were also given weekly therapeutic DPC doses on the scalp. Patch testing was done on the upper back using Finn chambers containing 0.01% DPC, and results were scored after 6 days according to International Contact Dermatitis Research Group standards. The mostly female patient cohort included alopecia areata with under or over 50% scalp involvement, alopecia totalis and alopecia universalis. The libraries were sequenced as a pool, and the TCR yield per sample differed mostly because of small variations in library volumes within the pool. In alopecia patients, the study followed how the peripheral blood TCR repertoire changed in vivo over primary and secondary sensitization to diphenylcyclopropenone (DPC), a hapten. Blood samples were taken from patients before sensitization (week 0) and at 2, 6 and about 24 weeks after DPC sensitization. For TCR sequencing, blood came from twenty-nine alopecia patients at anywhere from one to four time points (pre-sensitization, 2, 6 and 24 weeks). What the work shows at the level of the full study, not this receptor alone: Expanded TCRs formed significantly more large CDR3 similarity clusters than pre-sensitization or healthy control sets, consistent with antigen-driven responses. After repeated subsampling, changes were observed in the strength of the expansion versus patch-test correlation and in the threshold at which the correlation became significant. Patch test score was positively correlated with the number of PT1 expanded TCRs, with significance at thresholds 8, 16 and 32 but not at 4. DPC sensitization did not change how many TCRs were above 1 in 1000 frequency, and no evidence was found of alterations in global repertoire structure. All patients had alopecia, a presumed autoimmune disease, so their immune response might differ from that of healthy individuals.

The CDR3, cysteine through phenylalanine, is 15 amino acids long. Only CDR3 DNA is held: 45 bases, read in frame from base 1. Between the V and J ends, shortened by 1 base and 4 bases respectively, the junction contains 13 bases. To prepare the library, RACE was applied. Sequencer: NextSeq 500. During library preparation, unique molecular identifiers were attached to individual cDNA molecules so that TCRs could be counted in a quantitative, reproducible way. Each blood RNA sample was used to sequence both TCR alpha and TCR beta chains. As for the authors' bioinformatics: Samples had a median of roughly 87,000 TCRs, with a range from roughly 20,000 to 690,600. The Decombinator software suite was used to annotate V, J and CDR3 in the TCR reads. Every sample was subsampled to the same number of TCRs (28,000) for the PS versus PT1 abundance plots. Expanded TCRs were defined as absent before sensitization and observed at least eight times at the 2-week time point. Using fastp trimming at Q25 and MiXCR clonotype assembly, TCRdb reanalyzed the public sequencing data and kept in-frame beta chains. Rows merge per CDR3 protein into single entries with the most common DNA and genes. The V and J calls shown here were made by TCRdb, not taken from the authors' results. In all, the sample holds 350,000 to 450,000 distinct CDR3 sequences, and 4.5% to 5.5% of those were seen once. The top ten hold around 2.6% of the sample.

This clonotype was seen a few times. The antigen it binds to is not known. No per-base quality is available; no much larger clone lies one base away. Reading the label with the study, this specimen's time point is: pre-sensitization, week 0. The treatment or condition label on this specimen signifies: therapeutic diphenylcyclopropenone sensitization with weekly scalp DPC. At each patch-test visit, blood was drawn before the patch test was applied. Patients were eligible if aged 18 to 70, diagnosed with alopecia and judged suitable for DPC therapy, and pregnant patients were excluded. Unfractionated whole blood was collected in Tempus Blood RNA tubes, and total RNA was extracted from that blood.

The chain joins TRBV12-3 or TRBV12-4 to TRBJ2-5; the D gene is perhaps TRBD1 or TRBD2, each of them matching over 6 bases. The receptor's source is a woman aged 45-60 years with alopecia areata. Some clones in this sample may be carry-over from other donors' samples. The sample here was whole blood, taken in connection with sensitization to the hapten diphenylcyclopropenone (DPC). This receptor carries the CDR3 CASSLGQGRTETQYF. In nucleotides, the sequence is TGTGCCAGCAGTTTAGGGCAGGGGAGGACAGAGACCCAGTACTTC.